The 19 T cell receptor beta chains below were found in one sample sequenced in a study of blood T cell repertoires in COVID-19. The data were produced by immunoSEQ multiplex PCR, yet TCRdb's version contains in-frame clones alone and is incomplete. The data show fewer than 450,000 clones, around 91% seen once. What was sequenced was peripheral blood. The receptors were gathered from a woman in her late teens or twenties who had recovered from COVID-19.

The chain combines TRBV6-2 or TRBV6-3 with TRBJ1-5, with 10 bases that match TRBD1. The CDR3 runs to 14 residues. J gave up 7 bases and V 4 bases, and 4 bases lay outside the gene matches. The germline CDR1 and CDR2 sequences are MNHEY and SVGEGT. The CDR3 coding sequence is TGTGCCAGCAGTTGGGACAGGGGAGGGCAGCCCCAGCATTTT. Residues: CASSWDRGGQPQHF.

With regard to this clone: This specimen includes other DNA sequences encoding the same CDR3. V usage is TRBV10-3 and J usage is TRBJ2-3; 8 nucleotides line up with TRBD2. The V segment lost 3 bases and the J segment 2 bases; nucleotides outside the gene matches: 4. CDR3 length: 15 residues. CDR1 is ENHRY, CDR2 SYGVKD, per germline. The CDR3 nucleotides are TGTGCCATCAGTGAAGGACTAGCCCACACAGATACGCAGTATTTT. It specifies CAISEGLAHTDTQYF.

The chain uses TRBV7-2 and TRBJ2-1; D gene ambiguous. The CDR3 spans 13 residues. V lost 0 bases, J lost 8 bases, and 8 bases lay in between. Per the germline V gene, CDR1 is SGHTA and CDR2 is FQGNSA. The CDR3 here is CASSLAPIDEQFF. The DNA for the CDR3 is TGTGCCAGCAGCTTAGCCCCAATTGATGAGCAGTTCTTC.

The chain couples TRBV6-5 to TRBJ1-1; D is possibly TRBD1 (5 bases). The V gene's germline CDR1 is MNHEY and CDR2 SVGAGI. CDR3 length equals 14 residues. Trimming shortened V by 5 bases and J by 0 bases, and 10 bases separated the two germline ends. This chain's CDR3 is CASSRGFLNTEAFF. CDR3 coding DNA: TGTGCCAGCAGTCGGGGGTTTTTGAACACTGAAGCTTTCTTT.

The rearrangement uses TRBV6-5 and TRBJ2-6; perhaps TRBD1 as D (6 bases). The CDR3 runs 16 residues. Germline V gene sequence: CDR1 MNHEY, CDR2 SVGAGI. V dropped 2 bases and J dropped 4 bases, with 12 bases sitting between them. The CDR3 bases are TGTGCCAGCAGTTACGGTCAGGGGAACGGGGCCAACGTCCTGACTTTC. It encodes CASSYGQGNGANVLTF.

This clone was recorded once. V usage is TRBV11-3 and J usage is TRBJ1-6, with D possibly TRBD1 on 6 matching bases. CDR3 length: 16 residues. Trimming stripped 2 bases from V and 7 bases from J, with 15 bases between. The germline V gene has CDR1 SGHNT and CDR2 YENEEA. The CDR3 is CASSLLGGGLNSPLHF. The CDR3 nucleotides read TGTGCCAGCAGCTTATTGGGAGGGGGATTAAATTCACCCCTCCACTTT.

This sequence joins TRBV5-1 and TRBJ1-3, with TRBD1 identical over 7 bases. Germline loops: CDR1 SGHRS, CDR2 YFSETQ. The CDR3 extends over 17 amino acids. V dropped 4 bases and J dropped 0; count of bases not matched to a gene: 10. CDR3 sequence reads: CASSLAQGQISGNTIYF. CDR3 DNA: TGCGCCAGCAGCCTAGCCCAGGGACAGATCTCTGGAAACACCATATATTTT.

The chain is built from TRBV6-2 or TRBV6-3 and TRBJ2-3, with D maybe TRBD2 (5 bases). The CDR3 length is 16 residues. Trimming left V 0 bases short and J 1 base short, with 11 bases between. The germline V gene has CDR1 MNHEY and CDR2 SVGEGT. As DNA, the CDR3 is TGTGCCAGCAGTTACTCTCCCAGCGGCGGCACAGATACGCAGTATTTT. Translation: CASSYSPSGGTDTQYF.

The chain joins TRBV6-6 to TRBJ1-2, with 7 bases lining up with TRBD1. The CDR3 covers 14 residues. Trimming took 7 bases from V and 8 from J; bases not matched to a gene: 13. Germline V lookup: CDR1 MNHNY, CDR2 SVGAGI (reference sequence). The CDR3 region is CASTLPTSGGGYTF. For the CDR3, the DNA is TGTGCCAGCACCTTACCAACTTCAGGGGGGGGCTACACCTTC.

The chain carries TRBV29-1 and TRBJ1-1; unclear D gene. From germline, CDR1 is SQVTM and CDR2 ANQGSEA. Trimming removed 7 bases at V and 8 bases at J, with 14 bases between. This CDR3 has 11 residues. The CDR3: CSANRELEAFF. The CDR3 nucleotides are TGCAGCGCTAACCGGGAACTGGAAGCTTTCTTT.

The genes are TRBV19 and TRBJ1-5; D remains ambiguous. Trimming pared 2 bases from V and 1 base from J, leaving 9 bases between. CDR1 and CDR2 (germline): LNHDA, SQIVND (reference sequence). The CDR3 runs to 15 residues. The CDR3 here is CASSIQDSSNQPQHF. The CDR3 nucleotides are TGTGCCAGTAGTATACAGGACTCGAGCAATCAGCCCCAGCATTTT.

In its sample, this clone was seen a few times. The chain is built from TRBV11-3 and TRBJ2-2; the D is unclear. Germline CDR1 and CDR2: SGHNT and YENEEA. Trimming removed 2 bases at V and 4 bases at J, with 11 bases between. The CDR3 spans 15 residues. The CDR3 sequence: CASSLRLVSTGELFF. CDR3 DNA sequence: TGTGCCAGCAGCTTAAGGCTAGTAAGCACCGGGGAGCTGTTTTTT.

The chain uses TRBV9 and TRBJ2-2, with 7 nucleotides matching TRBD2. Per germline, CDR1 SGDLS and CDR2 YYNGEE. V gave up 4 bases and J gave up 5 bases; unmatched junction bases: 8. This CDR3 has 15 amino acids. For the CDR3, the DNA is TGTGCCAGCAGCCCTACTAGCGCGAGGACCGGGGAGCTGTTTTTT. It translates to CASSPTSARTGELFF.

This chain connects TRBV18 to TRBJ1-1; 7 positions agree with TRBD1. The CDR3 totals 13 residues. The V gene end was trimmed by 2 bases and the J gene end by 6 bases; junction bases not matched to a gene: 3. Per germline, CDR1 KGHSH and CDR2 LQKENI. The CDR3 loop reads CASSPYDRAEAFF. CDR3 bases: TGTGCCAGCTCACCATACGACAGGGCTGAAGCTTTCTTT.

In regard to this clone: Other DNA sequences in this specimen translate into the identical CDR3. This chain uses TRBV2 with TRBJ1-2; TRBD1 matches 8 bases. V gave up 0 bases and J gave up 7 bases; unmatched junction bases: 7. CDR3 length: 15 residues. Germline values: CDR1 SNHLY, CDR2 FYNNEI. This CDR3 is CASSEAGQGAGGYTF. As DNA, the CDR3 is TGTGCCAGCAGTGAAGCAGGGCAGGGGGCGGGTGGCTACACCTTC.

This chain uses TRBV5-1 with TRBJ1-4; a possible D gene is TRBD1 (5 bases). V gave up 1 base and J gave up 8 bases, with 9 bases separating them. The germline V gene has CDR1 SGHRS and CDR2 YFSETQ. This CDR3 is 13 amino acids long. The CDR3 here is CASSLQGVEKLFF. Here the CDR3 DNA reads TGCGCCAGCAGCTTGCAGGGCGTGGAAAAACTGTTTTTT.

V usage is TRBV11-3 and J usage is TRBJ2-3; 7 nucleotides line up with TRBD2. With 8 bases clipped from V and 2 bases from J, the junction kept 7 bases outside the gene matches. There are 14 residues in the CDR3. CDR1 is SGHNT, CDR2 YENEEA, per germline. The CDR3, as DNA: TGTGCCAGCGTTGCGGGAGCAAACACAGATACGCAGTATTTT. This translates into CASVAGANTDTQYF.

V gene TRBV18 combines with J gene TRBJ1-2; 8 positions match TRBD1. The CDR3 is made up of 13 amino acids. Germline V CDR1 and CDR2: KGHSH, LQKENI. Germline trimming cut 6 bases from V and 6 bases from J; bases unmatched to any gene: 6. The CDR3: CASSKTGEDGYTF. The CDR3 DNA is TGTGCCAGCTCGAAGACAGGGGAGGATGGCTACACCTTC.

This clone is a singleton in its sample. The chain recombines TRBV2 with TRBJ1-4; D perhaps matches TRBD1 (6 bases). V dropped 8 bases and J dropped 4 bases, with 11 bases sitting between them. Germline V lookup: CDR1 SNHLY, CDR2 FYNNEI. The CDR3 sequence is 13 residues long. CDR3 sequence: CASYSGDNEKLFF. CDR3 sequence (DNA): TGTGCCAGCTATTCAGGGGATAATGAAAAACTGTTTTTT.